This entry concerns a single TCR beta chain. There is no known antigen for this receptor. Qualities for individual bases were not recorded, and no much larger clone is one base off. These data belong to a study of OX40 agonist ivuxolimab in advanced cancers. Context from the whole study: Ivuxolimab was a fully human IgG2 agonistic monoclonal antibody targeting the costimulatory receptor OX40 (CD134). The point of sequencing TCRbeta in the periphery was to test whether ivuxolimab changed TCR sequence diversity and drove clonal T-cell expansion. The paper describes the monotherapy dose-escalation part (N of about 52 patients) of the phase I trial of ivuxolimab. Of the approximately 50 dose-escalation patients, hepatocellular carcinoma was present in roughly 19, melanoma in approximately 15, renal cell carcinoma in 9 and head and neck cancer in 9. In the dose-escalation cohort, 65% to 90% of patients were male, and the mean age was approximately 60 years, with a range of roughly 23 to 85. Prior anti-PD-1, anti-PD-L1 or anti-CTLA-4 therapy was permitted, and approximately 42% of dose-escalation patients had received checkpoint inhibitors. Partial responses were achieved by three dose-escalation patients, of whom one had hepatocellular carcinoma and two had cutaneous melanoma. Intravenous ivuxolimab was administered to patients every 2 weeks at six dose levels: 0.01, 0.1, 0.3, 1.5, 3 and 10 mg/kg.

Results the study describes overall, beyond this receptor: In the 0.1-3.0 mg/kg groups, partial responders were among the patients with the lowest normalized peripheral clonal expansion, particularly in CD8+ T cells. After ivuxolimab, CD8+ T cells had more expanded clones than CD4+ T cells on average. At doses from 0.1 to 3.0 mg/kg, clonal expansion was seen in both CD4+ and CD8+ blood T cells between baseline and week 6. Low levels of normalized T-cell clonal expansion were also seen in some nonresponding patients. Which antigens the clonally expanded peripheral T cells were specific for was not determined.

Genomic DNA was isolated from the sorted cells so that the TCRbeta CDR3 region could be sequenced. The immunoSEQ Assay was used for sequencing of TCRbeta CDR3 regions. TCRdb re-hosts the immuneACCESS table, in-frame sequences only. Its copies lack some clones; in the studies checked, an unresolved V gene accounts for under half of them, and the cause for the rest is not known. Here the sample has 60,000 to 75,000 clones; approximately 85% occur a single time. The ten largest account for around 5.1% of the sample. Patients with autoimmune disease history or receiving systemic immunosuppression were excluded from the trial. Peripheral blood for TCR sequencing was collected from all dose cohorts at baseline, on cycle 4 day 1, and on cycle 7 day 1. Samples came from an open-label, multicenter, first-in-human phase I dose-escalation trial of ivuxolimab. Adults with locally advanced or metastatic head and neck squamous cell, hepatocellular, melanoma or renal cell carcinoma were enrolled in the trial. Before TCR sequencing, CD4+ T cells and CD8+ T cells were sorted from peripheral blood as separate populations.

Sequencing was performed on CD4+ or CD8+ T cells sorted from blood, taken in a trial of the OX40 agonist ivuxolimab. The TCR comes from an adult with an advanced solid tumor such as melanoma, head and neck, liver or kidney cancer.

The CDR3: CASRERQSLEAFF. In nucleotides, the sequence is TGTGCCAGCAGGGAAAGACAGTCACTCGAAGCTTTCTTT. The V and J segments used are TRBV6-6 and TRBJ1-1, with a tentative D gene TRBD1 over 5 matching bases. As encoded in the germline V gene (reference sequence), CDR1 is MNHNY while CDR2 is SVGAGI. Including the terminal cysteine and phenylalanine, the CDR3 comprises 13 residues. Only the CDR3 portion is preserved as DNA: 39 bases, with reading frame beginning at the first base. V is pared back by 6 bases and J by 8 bases, with 16 bases lying between the germline termini.